The T cell receptor (beta chain) described here comes from a study of T cell responses to AZD1222 COVID-19 vaccine. The CDR3 covers 13 residues. Germline trimming cut 11 bases from V and 5 bases from J; bases unmatched to any gene: 2. Germline loops: CDR1 SEHNR, CDR2 FQNEAQ (reference sequence). TCRdb's copy holds only in-frame clones and misses some; the assay was immunoSEQ multiplex PCR. The sample contains under 130,000 clones, 80% to 95% of which appear only once. This TCR came from an adult in good health. This sample comprised peripheral blood, obtained on day 0 of AZD1222 vaccination. The chain uses TRBV7-9 and TRBJ1-6; 11 bases fit TRBD1. The CDR3 DNA reads as TGTGCCGGACAGGGGGCGGATAATTCACCCCTCCACTTT. This translates into CAGQGADNSPLHF.